These 21 T cell receptor beta chains share one sample of origin, sequenced in a study of cytomegalovirus exposure and HLA in healthy donors. The PCR made use of 60 Vbeta and 13 Jbeta primers. Profiled with immunoSEQ multiplex PCR; TCRdb holds only in-frame clones, not every one. The sample holds under 200,000 clones, approximately 80% seen once. The material sequenced was PBMCs. Receptor source: a young man in good health and CMV-seronegative.

The genes are TRBV2 and TRBJ1-2; the D is unclear. The germline V and J ends were trimmed by 0 bases and 1 base, with 12 bases remaining between them. This CDR3 contains 16 residues. CDR1 is SNHLY and CDR2 is FYNNEI in the germline V gene. The CDR3 region has the DNA TGTGCCAGCAGTGAAGCTATGGCAGGCATTAACTATGGCTACACCTTC. Protein: CASSEAMAGINYGYTF.

This chain joins TRBV19 and TRBJ2-6; the D gene is possibly TRBD1 (6 bases). Between the trimmed V and J ends, which lost 4 bases and 0 bases, there was a span of 19 bases. The CDR3 sequence is 19 residues long. The germline gives CDR1 LNHDA, CDR2 SQIVND (reference sequence). The DNA of the CDR3 is TGTGCCAGTAGTACCATCTTTGGGGGCTTGAGCTCTGGGGCCAACGTCCTGACTTTC. The encoded protein is CASSTIFGGLSSGANVLTF.

The V gene is TRBV28, the J gene TRBJ1-1, with D perhaps matching TRBD1 (6 bases). This CDR3 spans 17 amino acids. Trimming stripped 2 bases from V and 10 bases from J, with 26 bases between. Germline V lookup: CDR1 MDHEN, CDR2 SYDVKM. The CDR3 region has the DNA TGTGCCAGCAGTTTAGGGGGGGAGGGACACATCTCAAAGGGAGCTTTCTTT. As protein: CASSLGGEGHISKGAFF.

Within the sample, this clone is medium-sized. The V call is TRBV20-1, the J call TRBJ2-7, with D tentatively TRBD2 (6 bases). Per germline, CDR1 DFQATT and CDR2 SNEGSKA (reference sequence). V lost 7 bases to trimming and J lost 3 bases, with 10 bases between them. The CDR3 spans 11 residues. The CDR3 DNA sequence: TGCAGTGGGGAGGCCCACTACGAGCAGTACTTC. It encodes CSGEAHYEQYF.

This clone has just a few counts. The chain has TRBV4-1 and TRBJ2-7; 11 nucleotides agree with TRBD2. In germline, CDR1 is MGHRA, CDR2 YSYEKL. The CDR3 sequence is 20 residues long. Trimming at V came to 0 bases and at J to 0 bases, leaving 13 bases not matched to a gene. The CDR3 reads CASSQDGSTSGSPLSYEQYF. The CDR3 nucleotides read TGCGCCAGCAGCCAAGATGGGTCTACTAGCGGGAGTCCCCTCTCCTACGAGCAGTACTTC.

This clone was seen a single time. The rearrangement links TRBV4-1 to TRBJ2-7, with 10 bases identical to TRBD1. The J segment lost 5 bases and the V segment lost 4 bases, leaving 5 bases of the junction unmatched. The CDR3 loop spans 14 amino acids. Per germline, CDR1 MGHRA and CDR2 YSYEKL. The CDR3 spells CASSPRQGANEQYF. Written as DNA, the CDR3 is TGCGCCAGCAGCCCGAGACAGGGGGCAAACGAGCAGTACTTC.

This clone was recorded a few times. This rearrangement joins TRBV4-3 to TRBJ2-7; TRBD1 agrees at 10 bases. The V and J ends lost 4 bases and 2 bases, in that order; junction bases with no gene match: 5. This CDR3 comprises 15 residues. The germline V gene has CDR1 LGHNA and CDR2 YSLEER. The CDR3 DNA sequence: TGCGCCAGCAGCCTCCGGGACAGGGGTACCTACGAGCAGTACTTC. Its protein product is CASSLRDRGTYEQYF.

The gene calls are TRBV10-2 and TRBJ2-1; possible D gene TRBD2, 6 bases. Trimming removed 6 bases from V and 6 bases from J, with 12 bases in between. The V gene's germline CDR1 is WSHSY and CDR2 SAAADI. The CDR3 consists of 13 residues. As DNA, the CDR3 is TGCGCCAGCAGGTTCGGAGGGGCCAATGAGCAGTTCTTC. Translated: CASRFGGANEQFF.

The V call is TRBV30, the J call TRBJ2-7; 8 bases agree with TRBD1. The V segment lost 7 bases and the J segment 2 bases; nucleotides outside the gene matches: 10. The germline V gene encodes CDR1 GTSNPN and CDR2 SVGIG (reference sequence). The CDR3 extends over 14 amino acids. CDR3 nucleotide sequence: TGTGCCTCCACGGGGACAGGCGGCCCCTACGAGCAGTACTTC. Residues: CASTGTGGPYEQYF.

The V call is TRBV10-3, the J call TRBJ2-5, with 8 bases lining up with TRBD2. Losses at the gene ends were 4 bases for V and 2 bases for J; bases not matched to a gene: 3. The CDR3 runs 14 residues. In germline, CDR1 is ENHRY, CDR2 SYGVKD. The DNA for the CDR3 is TGTGCCATCAGTGGGACGGGGGGGCAAGAGACCCAGTACTTC. Its protein is CAISGTGGQETQYF.

The chain has TRBV4-3 and TRBJ2-7, with no clear D. CDR1 LGHNA and CDR2 YSLEER come from the germline V gene. The CDR3 is 14 amino acids. Trimming stripped 2 bases from V and 7 bases from J, with 15 bases between. The CDR3: CASSQRLGSAEQYF. CDR3 DNA: TGCGCCAGCAGCCAAAGACTGGGTAGTGCAGAGCAGTACTTC.

The rearrangement links TRBV7-9 to TRBJ2-3; 11 nucleotides match TRBD2. V dropped 5 bases and J dropped 1; count of bases not matched to a gene: 5. Germline V gene data show CDR1 as SEHNR and CDR2 as FQNEAQ (reference sequence). The CDR3 length is 16 residues. CDR3 bases: TGTGCCAGCAGCCCCAGGGGACTAGCGGGCACAGATACGCAGTATTTT. Protein: CASSPRGLAGTDTQYF.

V usage is TRBV4-1 and J usage is TRBJ1-5; a possible D gene is TRBD1 (6 bases). The CDR3 covers 16 residues. Per the germline V gene, CDR1 is MGHRA and CDR2 is YSYEKL. Trimming removed 4 bases at V and 7 bases at J, with 20 bases between. The CDR3: CASSLIPGDSGQPQHF. The CDR3 region has the DNA TGCGCCAGCAGCCTAATACCAGGGGATTCGGGGCAGCCCCAGCATTTT.

The rearrangement links TRBV11-3 to TRBJ2-3, with D possibly matching TRBD2 (6 bases). V lost 1 base to trimming and J lost 3 bases, with 14 bases between them. This CDR3 has 16 residues. From germline, CDR1 is SGHNT and CDR2 YENEEA. The CDR3 DNA is TGTGCCAGCAGCTTAGCCTGGGTGGAGGGTACAGATACGCAGTATTTT. This gives the protein CASSLAWVEGTDTQYF.

V is TRBV6-5 and J is TRBJ1-6, with TRBD1 matching over 7 bases. CDR1 and CDR2 (germline): MNHEY, SVGAGI. Trimming took 8 bases from V and 6 from J; bases not matched to a gene: 7. The CDR3 runs 14 residues. The CDR3 here is CASCIGTVNSPLHF. In DNA form, the CDR3 reads TGTGCCAGCTGTATCGGGACAGTTAATTCACCCCTCCACTTT.

This clone was detected only once. V and J are TRBV4-3 and TRBJ2-7; D is uncertain. V lost 0 bases and J 3 bases, leaving 12 bases between the germline ends. Per the germline V gene, CDR1 is LGHNA and CDR2 is YSLEER. The CDR3 has 15 residues. The CDR3 coding sequence is TGCGCCAGCAGCCAAGAAGCTGGGTCAGGCTACGAGCAGTACTTC. Translating gives CASSQEAGSGYEQYF.

The chain has TRBV14 and TRBJ1-2, with D possibly matching TRBD1 (5 bases). Germline V gives CDR1 SGHDN, CDR2 FVKESK. V dropped 3 bases and J dropped 4 bases, with 9 bases sitting between them. The CDR3 has 13 amino acids. In nucleotides, the CDR3 is TGTGCCAGCAGCCAGGGCAGGGTCTATGGCTACACCTTC. It yields the protein CASSQGRVYGYTF. Filled out from reference TRBV14 and TRBJ1-2, the complete variable domain reads EAGVTQFPSHSVIEKGQTVTLRCDPISGHDNLYWYRRVMGKEIKFLLHFVKESKQDESGMPNNRFLAERTGGTYSTLKVQPAELEDSGVYFCASSQGRVYGYTFGSGTRLTVV.

J is TRBJ2-6 and V is TRBV19; the D gene is possibly TRBD2 (6 bases). CDR1 LNHDA and CDR2 SQIVND come from the germline V gene (reference sequence). V shed 8 bases and J shed 2 bases, with 10 bases lying between them. The CDR3 consists of 14 residues. This CDR3 is CASRENAGANVLTF. CDR3 DNA sequence: TGTGCCAGTCGGGAGAACGCTGGGGCCAACGTCCTGACTTTC. Using reference TRBV19 and TRBJ2-6 for the parts outside the CDR3, the full variable domain is DGGITQSPKYLFRKEGQNVTLSCEQNLNHDAMYWYRQDPGQGLRLIYYSQIVNDFQKGDIAEGYSVSREKKESFPLTVTSAQKNPTAFYLCASRENAGANVLTFGAGSRLTVL.

The chain links TRBV19 to TRBJ2-1, with no clear D. The germline V and J ends were trimmed by 4 bases and 3 bases, with 10 bases remaining between them. CDR1 and CDR2 (germline): LNHDA, SQIVND (reference sequence). This CDR3 comprises 14 residues. The CDR3 is CASSTAPLYNEQFF. The CDR3, as DNA: TGTGCCAGTAGTACAGCGCCCCTCTACAATGAGCAGTTCTTC.

The rearrangement joins TRBV28 to TRBJ1-5; unclear D gene. Per the germline V gene, CDR1 is MDHEN and CDR2 is SYDVKM. The CDR3 covers 12 residues. The V and J ends lost 7 bases and 4 bases respectively, with 8 bases between them. The CDR3 DNA reads as TGTGCCAGCACTATTTTGAATCAGCCCCAGCATTTT. It is translated as CASTILNQPQHF. Using reference TRBV28 and TRBJ1-5 for the parts outside the CDR3, the full variable domain is DVKVTQSSRYLVKRTGEKVFLECVQDMDHENMFWYRQDPGLGLRLIYFSYDVKMKEKGDIPEGYSVSREKKERFSLILESASTNQTSMYLCASTILNQPQHFGDGTRLSIL.

The chain employs TRBV7-9 and TRBJ2-7, with 9 nucleotides matching TRBD1. Per the germline V gene, CDR1 is SEHNR and CDR2 is FQNEAQ (reference sequence). V shed 4 bases, J shed 5 bases, and the junction held 9 bases outside the gene matches. The CDR3 is made up of 15 amino acids. CDR3 region: CASSSYGTGFDEQYF. The CDR3 DNA reads as TGTGCCAGCAGCTCGTACGGGACAGGGTTCGACGAGCAGTACTTC.